This entry features one T cell receptor beta chain sequence. Both 60 Vbeta primers and 13 Jbeta primers went into the PCR. Method: immunoSEQ multiplex PCR; TCRdb's copy keeps in-frame clones and lacks some. The sample yields around 150,000 clones, around 79% seen once. The entry originates in a study of cytomegalovirus exposure and HLA in healthy donors. J was trimmed by 4 bases and V by 4 bases; bases with no gene match: 12. The CDR3 is 17 residues long. Germline lookup yields CDR1 SGHTS and CDR2 YDEGEE. This sequence was found in a male donor in good health and CMV-seronegative. This chain connects TRBV5-8 to TRBJ2-3, with 10 bases identical to TRBD2. The sequencing input was PBMCs. CDR3 in DNA: TGTGCCAGCAGCCCCGTTTGGAGCGGGGGGGCCCCAGATACGCAGTATTTT. It codes for CASSPVWSGGAPDTQYF.